These T cell receptor beta chains were read from a single sample in a study of blood T cells in healthy people across ages. TCRdb re-called the 5' RACE reads with MiXCR, one entry per CDR3 protein. Counted here are some 690,000 distinct CDR3 sequences, 22% occurring once; the ten biggest clones make up under 25%. Input material: blood. The source of these receptors is a man between 65 and 79 years old in good health. The CDR3 runs from the conserved cysteine through the conserved F or W. The order of the fields is D gene, clone size, V gene, J gene, CDR3 DNA, CDR3 protein. D genes are given only for firm matches. Not all rows give a size; the values are once, few, many and, for expanded clones, a class.

D gene: NA; clone size: NA; V gene: TRBV5-1; J gene: TRBJ1-1; CDR3 DNA: TGCGCCAGCGGAGAGAACACTGAAGCTTTCTTT; CDR3 protein: CASGENTEAFF
D gene: NA; clone size: NA; V gene: TRBV5-1; J gene: TRBJ1-1; CDR3 DNA: TGCGCCAGCAGCTCTATCTCGGCGGGGAAACTGAACACTGAAGCTTTCTTT; CDR3 protein: CASSSISAGKLNTEAFF
D gene: NA; clone size: few; V gene: TRBV7-7; J gene: TRBJ2-7; CDR3 DNA: TGTGCCAGCAGCTTAGCACTAGCAAACGAGCAGTACTTC; CDR3 protein: CASSLALANEQYF
D gene: TRBD2; clone size: NA; V gene: TRBV5-4; J gene: TRBJ2-4; CDR3 DNA: TGTGCCAGCAGCCCAAGGACTAGAACCACAACCAAAAACATTCAGTACTTC; CDR3 protein: CASSPRTRTTTKNIQYF
D gene: NA; clone size: NA; V gene: TRBV19; J gene: TRBJ1-3; CDR3 DNA: TGTGCCAGTAGTCCCGCCGCAGACTCTGGAAACACCATATATTTT; CDR3 protein: CASSPAADSGNTIYF
D gene: NA; clone size: NA; V gene: TRBV28; J gene: TRBJ2-5; CDR3 DNA: TGTGCCAGCAGTTTACCTGGGATTGTGACCCAGTACTTC; CDR3 protein: CASSLPGIVTQYF
D gene: TRBD1; clone size: few; V gene: TRBV28; J gene: TRBJ2-5; CDR3 DNA: TGTGCCAGCATGTTTCAGGGGGCTGGAGAGACCCAGTACTTC; CDR3 protein: CASMFQGAGETQYF
D gene: TRBD2; clone size: few; V gene: TRBV24-1; J gene: TRBJ2-5; CDR3 DNA: TGTGCCACCAGTGATCTACTAGCGGGGGTAGAGACCCAGTACTTC; CDR3 protein: CATSDLLAGVETQYF
D gene: NA; clone size: NA; V gene: TRBV6-5; J gene: TRBJ2-5; CDR3 DNA: TGTGCCAGCAGTTACTCGAAGAGTCCAGAGACCCAGTACTTC; CDR3 protein: CASSYSKSPETQYF
D gene: NA; clone size: few; V gene: TRBV28; J gene: TRBJ2-4; CDR3 DNA: TGTGCCAGCAGTCCGCGACCCAGGACGGTAGCCAAAAACATTCAGTACTTC; CDR3 protein: CASSPRPRTVAKNIQYF
D gene: NA; clone size: NA; V gene: TRBV27; J gene: TRBJ1-2; CDR3 DNA: TGTGCCAGCAGTTTATCCCCCGCCAGGGGCGGTGGCTACACCTTC; CDR3 protein: CASSLSPARGGGYTF
D gene: NA; clone size: few; V gene: TRBV7-2; J gene: TRBJ2-3; CDR3 DNA: TGTGCCAGCAGCCGGGCAGGCCACCTCACAGATACGCAGTATTTT; CDR3 protein: CASSRAGHLTDTQYF
D gene: NA; clone size: once; V gene: TRBV6-1; J gene: TRBJ1-2; CDR3 DNA: TGTGCCAGCAGTGAACTGTCAGGGCCCTATGGCTACACCTTC; CDR3 protein: CASSELSGPYGYTF
D gene: NA; clone size: NA; V gene: TRBV24-1; J gene: TRBJ2-1; CDR3 DNA: TGTGCCACCAGCGGGACTGGTAACCAAGGGTTCAATGAGCAGTTCTTC; CDR3 protein: CATSGTGNQGFNEQFF
D gene: NA; clone size: few; V gene: TRBV11-3; J gene: TRBJ2-1; CDR3 DNA: TGTGCCAGCAGCTTATTCGGGGAGGCGTACAATGAGCAGTTCTTC; CDR3 protein: CASSLFGEAYNEQFF
D gene: NA; clone size: NA; V gene: TRBV27; J gene: TRBJ2-2; CDR3 DNA: TGTGCCAGCAGGAGGGACCCGAACACCGGGGAGCTGTTTTTT; CDR3 protein: CASRRDPNTGELFF
D gene: NA; clone size: few; V gene: TRBV12-3/TRBV12-4; J gene: TRBJ2-2; CDR3 DNA: TGTGCCAGCACCCCGGGACAAATTAACACCGGGGAGCTGTTTTTT; CDR3 protein: CASTPGQINTGELFF
D gene: TRBD1; clone size: few; V gene: TRBV5-1; J gene: TRBJ1-1; CDR3 DNA: TGCGCCAGCAGCTACGGGACAGATACTGAAGCTTTCTTT; CDR3 protein: CASSYGTDTEAFF
D gene: TRBD1; clone size: NA; V gene: TRBV6-5; J gene: TRBJ1-2; CDR3 DNA: TGTGCCAGCAGGGGGACAGGGGCCATTAACTATGGTTACACCTTC; CDR3 protein: CASRGTGAINYGYTF
D gene: NA; clone size: few; V gene: TRBV5-1; J gene: TRBJ1-1; CDR3 DNA: TGCGCCAGCAGCTTGGCCGCCCGCACTGAAGCTTTCTTT; CDR3 protein: CASSLAARTEAFF
D gene: TRBD2; clone size: few; V gene: TRBV7-9; J gene: TRBJ2-1; CDR3 DNA: TGTGCCAGCAGCTTATCTAGCGGGGGGACCAATGAGCAGTTCTTC; CDR3 protein: CASSLSSGGTNEQFF
D gene: TRBD2; clone size: NA; V gene: TRBV4-2; J gene: TRBJ2-3; CDR3 DNA: TGTGCCAGCAGCCAAGAACGGCTAGCGGGGAGCACAGATACGCAGTATTTT; CDR3 protein: CASSQERLAGSTDTQYF
D gene: TRBD1; clone size: NA; V gene: TRBV5-1; J gene: TRBJ1-4; CDR3 DNA: TGCGCCAGCAACTCCGACAGGGTGGATGAAAAACTGTTTTTT; CDR3 protein: CASNSDRVDEKLFF
D gene: TRBD2; clone size: NA; V gene: TRBV20-1; J gene: TRBJ2-1; CDR3 DNA: TGCAGTGCTCGCCAGCGGGATCTCTCCTACAATGAGCAGTTCTTC; CDR3 protein: CSARQRDLSYNEQFF
D gene: NA; clone size: few; V gene: TRBV25-1; J gene: TRBJ2-3; CDR3 DNA: TGTGCCAGCACCGGGGGCGCGAAAACAGATACGCAGTATTTT; CDR3 protein: CASTGGAKTDTQYF
D gene: TRBD1; clone size: NA; V gene: TRBV6-1; J gene: TRBJ1-2; CDR3 DNA: TGTGCCAGCAGTGAGCGGAGGGACAGAACTTTGTCTAACTATGGCTACACCTTC; CDR3 protein: CASSERRDRTLSNYGYTF
D gene: NA; clone size: NA; V gene: TRBV5-1; J gene: TRBJ1-1; CDR3 DNA: TGCGCCAGCAGCTACTTGGGGCAAAGGAACACTGAAGCTTTCTTT; CDR3 protein: CASSYLGQRNTEAFF
D gene: NA; clone size: few; V gene: TRBV6-5; J gene: TRBJ1-2; CDR3 DNA: TGTGCCAGCAGTTACGGTCGGCAGGAACGCTATGGCTACACCTTC; CDR3 protein: CASSYGRQERYGYTF
D gene: NA; clone size: NA; V gene: TRBV20-1; J gene: TRBJ2-4; CDR3 DNA: TGCAGTGCCGGGCATGTCAAAAACATTCAGTACTTC; CDR3 protein: CSAGHVKNIQYF
D gene: TRBD2; clone size: few; V gene: TRBV6-5; J gene: TRBJ2-5; CDR3 DNA: TGTGCCAGCAGATACCAACTAGCGGGAGAGGGAGAGACCCAGTACTTC; CDR3 protein: CASRYQLAGEGETQYF
D gene: TRBD1; clone size: NA; V gene: TRBV7-9; J gene: TRBJ1-2; CDR3 DNA: TGTGCCAGCAGCCGAGGACAGGATGGCTACACCTTC; CDR3 protein: CASSRGQDGYTF
D gene: TRBD2; clone size: NA; V gene: TRBV7-3; J gene: TRBJ2-1; CDR3 DNA: TGTGCCAGCAGCACGGGACTAGCGGGCAGCAATGAGCAGTTCTTC; CDR3 protein: CASSTGLAGSNEQFF
D gene: NA; clone size: NA; V gene: TRBV9; J gene: TRBJ1-1; CDR3 DNA: TGTGCCAGCAGCCCCACGGTCACTGAAGCTTTCTTT; CDR3 protein: CASSPTVTEAFF
D gene: TRBD2; clone size: few; V gene: TRBV20-1; J gene: TRBJ2-1; CDR3 DNA: TGCAGTGCTAGAGGGGCCGGACTAGCCTTGGATGAGCAGTTCTTC; CDR3 protein: CSARGAGLALDEQFF
D gene: TRBD1; clone size: NA; V gene: TRBV12-3/TRBV12-4; J gene: TRBJ1-2; CDR3 DNA: TGTGCCAGCAGTTCTTCCGGGACAGGGTTCTATGGCTACACCTTC; CDR3 protein: CASSSSGTGFYGYTF
D gene: NA; clone size: NA; V gene: TRBV6-1; J gene: TRBJ2-4; CDR3 DNA: TGTGCCAGCAGTAAGACGGGACTCCTCTACATTCAGTACTTC; CDR3 protein: CASSKTGLLYIQYF
D gene: NA; clone size: few; V gene: TRBV12-3/TRBV12-4; J gene: TRBJ2-1; CDR3 DNA: TGTGCCAGCAGTTTCCGGGGCTATGAGCAGTTCTTC; CDR3 protein: CASSFRGYEQFF
D gene: NA; clone size: few; V gene: TRBV18; J gene: TRBJ1-2; CDR3 DNA: TGTGCCAGCTCACCACCGACCGGGATCGGCTACACCTTC; CDR3 protein: CASSPPTGIGYTF
D gene: NA; clone size: few; V gene: TRBV30; J gene: TRBJ2-5; CDR3 DNA: TGTGCCTGCCAAAGAGGACAACAAGAGACCCAGTACTTC; CDR3 protein: CACQRGQQETQYF
D gene: TRBD1; clone size: NA; V gene: TRBV6-2/TRBV6-3; J gene: TRBJ2-3; CDR3 DNA: TGTGCCAGCAGTTTTCGACAGGGGAGCCCAGATACGCAGTATTTT; CDR3 protein: CASSFRQGSPDTQYF
D gene: NA; clone size: few; V gene: TRBV24-1; J gene: TRBJ2-3; CDR3 DNA: TGTGCCACCAGCAGGGGGGTACCCGATACGCAGTATTTT; CDR3 protein: CATSRGVPDTQYF
D gene: TRBD1; clone size: NA; V gene: TRBV11-2; J gene: TRBJ2-5; CDR3 DNA: TGTGCCAGCACCCCGACAGGGGTCCTACAAGAGACCCAGTACTTC; CDR3 protein: CASTPTGVLQETQYF
D gene: TRBD1; clone size: few; V gene: TRBV10-3; J gene: TRBJ1-4; CDR3 DNA: TGTGCCACTTCGGTCGGACAGGGACTGGAAAAACTGTTTTTT; CDR3 protein: CATSVGQGLEKLFF
D gene: NA; clone size: few; V gene: TRBV2; J gene: TRBJ2-1; CDR3 DNA: TGTGCCAGCAGTGATCGGAAGAATGAGCAGTTCTTC; CDR3 protein: CASSDRKNEQFF
D gene: NA; clone size: NA; V gene: TRBV20-1; J gene: TRBJ2-5; CDR3 DNA: TGCAGTGCTAGTGTCCTAGACACCGTGTGGGAGCAGTACTTC; CDR3 protein: CSASVLDTVWEQYF
D gene: NA; clone size: few; V gene: TRBV12-3/TRBV12-4; J gene: TRBJ1-1; CDR3 DNA: TGTGCCAGCAGTTTGTATCTGACCGAAGAAGCTTTCTTT; CDR3 protein: CASSLYLTEEAFF